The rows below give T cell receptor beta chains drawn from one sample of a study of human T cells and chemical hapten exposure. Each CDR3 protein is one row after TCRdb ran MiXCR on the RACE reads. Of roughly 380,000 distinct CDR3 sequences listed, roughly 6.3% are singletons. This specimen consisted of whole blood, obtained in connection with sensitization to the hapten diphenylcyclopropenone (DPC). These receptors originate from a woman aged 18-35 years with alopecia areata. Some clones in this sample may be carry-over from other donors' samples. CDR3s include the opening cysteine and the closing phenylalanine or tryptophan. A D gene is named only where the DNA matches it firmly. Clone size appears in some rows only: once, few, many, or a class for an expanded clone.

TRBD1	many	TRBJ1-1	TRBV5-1	CASSSTGGRGTEAFF	TGCGCCAGCAGCTCCACAGGGGGCAGAGGCACTGAAGCTTTCTTT
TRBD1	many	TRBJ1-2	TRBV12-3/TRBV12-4	CATTGGYGYTF	TGTGCCACCACAGGGGGCTATGGCTACACCTTC
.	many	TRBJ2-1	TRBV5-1	CASKDRGNEQFF	TGCGCCAGCAAAGATAGGGGCAATGAGCAGTTCTTC
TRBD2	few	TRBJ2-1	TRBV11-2	CASSPLAGGLYEQFF	TGTGCCAGCAGCCCCCTTGCGGGGGGGCTCTATGAGCAGTTCTTC
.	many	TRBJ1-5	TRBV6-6	CASSYEGVGNQPQHF	TGTGCCAGCAGTTACGAGGGAGTTGGCAATCAGCCCCAGCATTTT
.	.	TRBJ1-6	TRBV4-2	CASSQDLGEYSSPLHF	TGTGCCAGCAGCCAAGATTTGGGGGAATATAGTTCACCCCTCCACTTT
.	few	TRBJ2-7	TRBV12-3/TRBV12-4	CASSLAQGFLEQYF	TGTGCCAGCAGTTTAGCGCAGGGTTTTTTGGAGCAGTACTTC
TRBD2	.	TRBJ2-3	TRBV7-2	CASSRGLAGATDTQYF	TGTGCCAGCAGTCGCGGACTAGCGGGGGCCACAGATACGCAGTATTTT
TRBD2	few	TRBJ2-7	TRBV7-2	CASSLVPSGGAYEQYF	TGTGCCAGCAGCTTAGTACCCAGCGGGGGGGCCTACGAGCAGTACTTC
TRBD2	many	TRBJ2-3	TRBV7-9	CASSIGTSGGTDTQYF	TGTGCCAGCAGCATCGGGACTAGCGGGGGGACAGATACGCAGTATTTT
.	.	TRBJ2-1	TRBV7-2	CASSPRLWTDNEQFF	TGTGCCAGCAGCCCACGACTCTGGACCGACAATGAGCAGTTCTTC
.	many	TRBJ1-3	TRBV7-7	CASSARSQSSGNTIYF	TGTGCTAGCAGCGCACGGTCGCAAAGCTCTGGAAACACCATATATTTT
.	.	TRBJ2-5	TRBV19	CASRARTLETQYF	TGTGCCAGTAGGGCCAGGACCCTAGAGACCCAGTACTTC
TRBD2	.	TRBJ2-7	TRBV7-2	CASSSGTSGGSSYEQYF	TGTGCCAGCAGCTCCGGGACTAGCGGGGGGAGCTCCTACGAGCAGTACTTC
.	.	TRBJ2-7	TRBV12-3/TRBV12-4	CASSLGGTPSYEQYF	TGTGCCAGCAGTTTAGGGGGGACTCCCTCCTACGAGCAGTACTTC
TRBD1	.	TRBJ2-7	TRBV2	CASSVLTGPYEQYF	TGTGCCAGCAGCGTACTGACAGGGCCCTACGAGCAGTACTTC
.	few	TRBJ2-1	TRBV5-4	CARSQRGWQRRANNEQFF	TGTGCCAGATCCCAACGTGGGTGGCAGCGGAGGGCTAACAATGAGCAGTTCTTC
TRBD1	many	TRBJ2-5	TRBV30	CAWRRTGEMKEETQYF	TGTGCCTGGAGGAGGACAGGGGAAATGAAGGAAGAGACCCAGTACTTC
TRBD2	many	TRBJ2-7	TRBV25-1	CASSDPSGGAYEQYF	TGTGCCAGCAGTGACCCTAGCGGGGGCGCCTACGAGCAGTACTTC
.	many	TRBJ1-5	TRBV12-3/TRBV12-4	CASSSQGGPQHF	TGTGCCAGCAGTTCGCAGGGAGGGCCCCAGCATTTT
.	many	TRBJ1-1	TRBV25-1	CASSEGQVNTEAFF	TGTGCCAGCAGTGAAGGACAAGTGAACACTGAAGCTTTCTTT
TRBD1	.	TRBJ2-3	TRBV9	CASSVGGQGTDTQYF	TGTGCCAGCAGCGTAGGGGGACAGGGTACAGATACGCAGTATTTT
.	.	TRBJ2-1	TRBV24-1	CATSDPPGNEQFF	TGTGCCACCAGTGATCCCCCGGGGAATGAGCAGTTCTTC
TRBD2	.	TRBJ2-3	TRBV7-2	CASSLSRGTSVRTDTQYF	TGTGCCAGCAGCTTAAGCCGCGGGACTAGCGTTCGCACAGATACGCAGTATTTT
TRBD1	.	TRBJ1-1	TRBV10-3	CAISDNRGRNTEAFF	TGTGCCATCAGTGATAACAGGGGGCGAAACACTGAAGCTTTCTTT
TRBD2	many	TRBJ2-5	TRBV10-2	CASGGLAGVGETQYF	TGCGCCAGCGGGGGACTAGCGGGGGTTGGAGAGACCCAGTACTTC
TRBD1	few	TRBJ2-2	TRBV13	CASTSGTDDYTGELFF	TGTGCCAGTACGTCCGGGACAGACGATTACACCGGGGAGCTGTTTTTT
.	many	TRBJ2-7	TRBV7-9	CASSLAPGYEQYF	TGTGCCAGCAGCTTAGCGCCAGGGTACGAGCAGTACTTC
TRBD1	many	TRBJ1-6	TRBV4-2	CASSQEGTGSNSPLHF	TGTGCCAGCAGCCAAGAAGGGACAGGGAGTAATTCACCCCTCCACTTT
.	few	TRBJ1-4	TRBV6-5	CASSYSGDTAEKLFF	TGTGCCAGCAGTTACTCCGGGGACACAGCCGAAAAACTGTTTTTT
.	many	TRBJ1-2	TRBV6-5	CASSYSIIRTNYGYTF	TGTGCCAGCAGTTACTCGATTATCAGAACTAACTATGGCTACACCTTC
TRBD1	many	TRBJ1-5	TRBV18	CASSPPGTGNQPQHF	TGTGCCAGCTCACCACCAGGGACAGGTAATCAGCCCCAGCATTTT
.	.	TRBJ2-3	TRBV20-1	CSAILGYSTDTQYF	TGCAGTGCTATATTGGGTTATAGCACAGATACGCAGTATTTT
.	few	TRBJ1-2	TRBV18	CASSLTEAGDGYTF	TGTGCCAGCTCACTAACAGAGGCGGGGGATGGCTACACCTTC
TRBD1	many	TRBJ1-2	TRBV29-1	CSVGQGEDGYTF	TGCAGCGTTGGACAGGGGGAGGATGGCTACACCTTC
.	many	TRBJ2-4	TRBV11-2	CANSDLAKNIQYF	TGTGCCAACTCAGATTTAGCCAAAAACATTCAGTACTTC